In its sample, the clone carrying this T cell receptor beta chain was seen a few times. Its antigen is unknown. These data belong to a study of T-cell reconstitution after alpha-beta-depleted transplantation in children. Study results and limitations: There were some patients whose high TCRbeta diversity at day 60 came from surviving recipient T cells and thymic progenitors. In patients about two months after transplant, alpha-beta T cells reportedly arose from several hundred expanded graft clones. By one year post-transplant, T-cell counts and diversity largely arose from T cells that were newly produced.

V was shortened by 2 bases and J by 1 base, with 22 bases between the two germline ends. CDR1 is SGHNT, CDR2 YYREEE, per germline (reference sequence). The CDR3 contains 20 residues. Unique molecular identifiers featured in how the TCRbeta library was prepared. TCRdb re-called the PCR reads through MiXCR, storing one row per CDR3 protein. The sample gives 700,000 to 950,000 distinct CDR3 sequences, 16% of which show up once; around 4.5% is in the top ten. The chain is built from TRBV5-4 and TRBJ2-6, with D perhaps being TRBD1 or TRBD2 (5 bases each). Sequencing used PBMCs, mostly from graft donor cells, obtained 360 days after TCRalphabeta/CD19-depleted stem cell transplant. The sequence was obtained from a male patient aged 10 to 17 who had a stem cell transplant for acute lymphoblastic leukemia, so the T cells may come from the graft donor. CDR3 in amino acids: CASSLRGDFRGFSGANVLTF. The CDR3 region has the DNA TGTGCCAGCAGCTTAAGGGGTGATTTTAGAGGGTTTTCTGGGGCCAACGTCCTGACTTTC.